The next 12 T cell receptor beta chains were all read from a single sample in a study of pediatric ulcerative colitis. Here immunoSEQ multiplex PCR was the method, and the copy in TCRdb shows in-frame clones only, minus some. This table has around 64,000 clones, more than 60% appearing once. Sequencing was carried out using blood. These receptors were taken from a boy younger than 18 with moderate ulcerative colitis.

The chain carries TRBV29-1 and TRBJ2-4; 7 bases map to TRBD1. CDR3 size: 16 residues. V was clipped by 1 base and J by 3 bases; unmatched bases: 9. Germline values: CDR1 SQVTM, CDR2 ANQGSEA. The CDR3 region has the DNA TGCAGCGTTGAAGCCCCGGACAGGCCTTTCAAAAACATTCAGTACTTC. Translating it yields CSVEAPDRPFKNIQYF.

J is TRBJ1-2 and V is TRBV5-4; no clear D. Trimming took 0 bases from V and 4 from J, leaving 10 bases between them. The germline V gene has CDR1 SGHNT and CDR2 YYREEE (reference sequence). This CDR3 is built from 14 residues. The CDR3 here is CASSLARLSYGYTF. In DNA form, the CDR3 reads TGTGCCAGCAGCTTGGCCCGGTTAAGCTATGGCTACACCTTC.

This CDR3 reads CASRSPSGSGNQPQHF. The CDR3 DNA reads as TGTGCCAGCAGGTCTCCCTCGGGCAGTGGGAATCAGCCCCAGCATTTT. This rearrangement joins TRBV28 to TRBJ1-5; the D is unclear. CDR3 length: 16 residues. With 6 bases removed from V and 4 bases from J, the gap between germline ends came to 19 bases. Germline lookup yields CDR1 MDHEN and CDR2 SYDVKM.

The J gene is TRBJ1-2, the V gene TRBV13; TRBD1 matches at 8 bases. Trimming at V came to 4 bases and at J to 8 bases, leaving 3 bases not matched to a gene. Per germline, CDR1 PRHDT and CDR2 FYEKMQ (reference sequence). The CDR3 sequence is 12 residues long. The CDR3 region is CASSYGDRGYTF. The CDR3, as DNA: TGTGCCAGCAGCTACGGGGACAGGGGCTACACCTTC. The variable domain in full, completed from reference TRBV13 and TRBJ1-2, reads AAGVIQSPRHLIKEKRETATLKCYPIPRHDTVYWYQQGPGQDPQFLISFYEKMQSDKGSIPDRFSAQQFSDYHSELNMSSLELGDSALYFCASSYGDRGYTFGSGTRLTVV.

This sequence joins TRBV5-1 and TRBJ1-1; D remains unclear. V shed 2 bases and J shed 1 base, with 12 bases lying between them. This CDR3 contains 15 residues. The V gene's germline CDR1 is SGHRS and CDR2 YFSETQ. CDR3 DNA: TGCGCCAGCAGCTTAAGGACTTTCTGGAACACTGAAGCTTTCTTT. It translates to CASSLRTFWNTEAFF.

This chain joins TRBV18 and TRBJ2-5, with D possibly called TRBD1 or TRBD2 (5 bases each). CDR3 length equals 12 residues. V was pared by 1 base and J by 5 bases, with 5 bases between. Per the germline V gene, CDR1 is KGHSH and CDR2 is LQKENI. CDR3 sequence reads: CASSPRGETQYF. The CDR3, as DNA: TGTGCCAGCTCACCACGGGGGGAGACCCAGTACTTC.

The CDR3 DNA follows: TGCAGCGTCGGGACAAGCAGCCAAGAGACCCAGTACTTC. Translated: CSVGTSSQETQYF. This rearrangement joins TRBV29-1 to TRBJ2-5; perhaps TRBD1 as D (6 bases). Between the trimmed V and J ends, which lost 6 bases and 1 base, there was a span of 12 bases. Germline V gene sequence: CDR1 SQVTM, CDR2 ANQGSEA. This CDR3 contains 13 residues.

V usage is TRBV29-1 and J usage is TRBJ2-2; 7 bases align to TRBD1. The CDR3 is 15 residues long. Germline values: CDR1 SQVTM, CDR2 ANQGSEA. After removal of 7 bases from V and 3 bases from J, the junction contained 11 bases not matched to a gene. The CDR3 protein is CSARQGERYTGELFF. In DNA, the CDR3 is TGCAGCGCACGACAGGGCGAGAGGTACACCGGGGAGCTGTTTTTT.

In nucleotides, the CDR3 is TGTGCCAGCAGCTCCCGCGGGTACGAGCAGTACTTC. It specifies CASSSRGYEQYF. The chain uses TRBV5-4 and TRBJ2-7; a weak D match, TRBD2 (5 bases). The germline V gene has CDR1 SGHNT and CDR2 YYREEE (reference sequence). V lost 3 bases and J lost 4, with 8 bases in between. This CDR3 is 12 amino acids long.

The gene calls are TRBV5-1 and TRBJ2-1; TRBD1 might be the D (5 bases). CDR1 and CDR2 (germline): SGHRS, YFSETQ. CDR3 length: 19 amino acids. V lost 3 bases, J lost 0 bases, and 22 bases lay in between. CDR3 sequence: CASSSSTVGFQSSYNEQFF. The CDR3 DNA follows: TGCGCCAGCAGCTCCTCGACAGTGGGGTTCCAAAGCTCCTACAATGAGCAGTTCTTC. Combining the CDR3 with reference TRBV5-1 and TRBJ2-1 gives the whole variable domain KAGVTQTPRYLIKTRGQQVTLSCSPISGHRSVSWYQQTPGQGLQFLFEYFSETQRNKGNFPGRFSGRQFSNSRSEMNVSTLELGDSALYLCASSSSTVGFQSSYNEQFFGPGTRLTVL.

The chain carries TRBV30 and TRBJ2-7; a weak D match, TRBD2 (6 bases). Germline loops: CDR1 GTSNPN, CDR2 SVGIG (reference sequence). CDR3 length: 15 amino acids. With 1 base removed from V and 2 bases from J, the gap between germline ends came to 15 bases. The DNA for the CDR3 is TGTGCCTGGAGTGATAATCCCGGCGGGACCTACGAGCAGTACTTC. This sequence encodes CAWSDNPGGTYEQYF.

The rearrangement links TRBV21-1 to TRBJ1-5. TRBV21-1 is shown as a pseudogene. The CDR3 totals 15 residues. The DNA for the CDR3 is TGTGCCAGCAGCAATTGGACAGGACTAGGGCAGCCCCAGCATTTT. Protein sequence: CASSNWTGLGQPQHF.